The 29 T cell receptor beta chains listed next were all sequenced from one sample in a study of cytomegalovirus exposure and HLA in healthy donors. The assay was immunoSEQ multiplex PCR, and TCRdb's table has in-frame clones only and misses some. Found here are around 150,000 clones, 70% to 85% of them singletons; the top ten hold about 32%. Sample: PBMCs. The receptors stem from a man younger than 45 in good health and CMV-seropositive.

The count of this clone is one. The CDR3 reads CASSELNGYTF. CDR3 coding DNA: TGTGCCAGCAGCGAGCTTAATGGCTACACCTTC. V is TRBV7-3 and J is TRBJ1-2; D is undetermined. Trimming removed 5 bases from V and 6 bases from J, with 7 bases in between. CDR3 size: 11 residues. Per germline, CDR1 SGHTA and CDR2 FQGTGA.

J is TRBJ2-1 and V is TRBV5-1; 12 positions agree with TRBD1. The V and J ends lost 4 bases and 9 bases, in that order; junction bases with no gene match: 8. This CDR3 has 15 amino acids. Germline V CDR1 and CDR2: SGHRS, YFSETQ. The CDR3 region is CASSGTGGYGGEQFF. The CDR3 nucleotides are TGCGCCAGCAGCGGGACAGGGGGCTATGGGGGTGAGCAGTTCTTC. The full variable domain, with the rest looked up from reference TRBV5-1 and TRBJ2-1, is KAGVTQTPRYLIKTRGQQVTLSCSPISGHRSVSWYQQTPGQGLQFLFEYFSETQRNKGNFPGRFSGRQFSNSRSEMNVSTLELGDSALYLCASSGTGGYGGEQFFGPGTRLTVL.

The CDR3 loop is CASSLKRGLAENEQYF. CDR3 coding DNA: TGTGCCAGCAGCTTAAAAAGGGGACTAGCGGAGAACGAGCAGTACTTC. V is TRBV7-8 and J is TRBJ2-7; 11 positions match TRBD2. Germline V gene lookup returns CDR1 SGHVS and CDR2 FQNEAQ. Unmatched junction bases numbered 8, after V lost 2 bases and J lost 5 bases. This CDR3 comprises 16 residues.

This chain links TRBV19 with TRBJ1-2; no definite D call. V was trimmed by 7 bases and J by 3 bases, leaving 12 bases between them. From germline, CDR1 is LNHDA and CDR2 SQIVND (reference sequence). The CDR3 is 13 residues long. Here the CDR3 DNA reads TGTGCCAGTACGACGCAGGTGTACTATGGCTACACCTTC. Protein sequence: CASTTQVYYGYTF.

The rearrangement joins TRBV5-1 to TRBJ2-7; a possible D gene is TRBD2 (5 bases). This CDR3 is 15 amino acids long. V lost 0 bases and J 2 bases, leaving 12 bases between the germline ends. The germline V gene encodes CDR1 SGHRS and CDR2 YFSETQ. The CDR3 nucleotides are TGCGCCAGCAGCTTGGGGAAACTAGTTCCCTACGAGCAGTACTTC. Translated, it gives CASSLGKLVPYEQYF.

V gene TRBV6-1 combines with J gene TRBJ2-2; 7 nucleotides line up with TRBD1. Germline V gene sequence: CDR1 MNHNS, CDR2 SASEGT. The CDR3 spans 15 residues. The V gene end was trimmed by 5 bases and the J gene end by 0 bases; junction bases not matched to a gene: 3. CDR3: CASSRDSANTGELFF. CDR3 bases: TGTGCCAGCAGTCGGGACAGCGCGAACACCGGGGAGCTGTTTTTT.

The chain carries TRBV7-8 and TRBJ1-4; the match to TRBD1 covers 8 bases. Germline CDR1 and CDR2: SGHVS and FQNEAQ. The length of the CDR3 is 16 residues. V was pared by 5 bases and J by 5 bases, with 10 bases of the junction left unmatched. The CDR3 DNA follows: TGTGCCAGCAGCACTGGACAGGGAAAATGGAATGAAAAACTGTTTTTT. The encoded protein is CASSTGQGKWNEKLFF. The entire variable domain, with the rest obtained from reference TRBV7-8 and TRBJ1-4, is as follows: GAGVSQSPRYKVAKRGQDVALRCDPISGHVSLFWYQQALGQGPEFLTYFQNEAQLDKSGLPSDRFFAERPEGSVSTLKIQRTQQEDSAVYLCASSTGQGKWNEKLFFGSGTQLSVL.

V usage is TRBV25-1 and J usage is TRBJ1-2, with 7 bases matching TRBD1. The CDR3 has 14 residues. The ends lost 7 bases at V and 6 bases at J; junction bases unmatched: 11. The germline CDR1 and CDR2 sequences are MGHDK and SYGVNS. The CDR3 DNA sequence: TGTGCCAGCAAGAGCGCCGGGACAGTAGATGGCTACACCTTC. This encodes CASKSAGTVDGYTF.

The chain couples TRBV6-1 to TRBJ1-5; TRBD1 is a possible D gene (5 bases). Trimming removed 5 bases at V and 7 bases at J, with 15 bases between. The CDR3 loop spans 14 amino acids. Germline values: CDR1 MNHNS, CDR2 SASEGT. The CDR3 region has the DNA TGTGCCAGCAGTCTCCAGGGAGGAAGACAGCCCCAGCATTTT. This gives the protein CASSLQGGRQPQHF.

The chain employs TRBV9 and TRBJ2-5, with TRBD1 identical over 8 bases. The germline gives CDR1 SGDLS, CDR2 YYNGEE. J was trimmed by 2 bases and V by 4 bases; bases with no gene match: 10. The CDR3 loop spans 16 amino acids. CDR3 amino acids: CASSQNSDRVQETQYF. CDR3 nucleotides: TGTGCCAGCAGCCAAAACTCGGACAGGGTACAAGAGACCCAGTACTTC.

Note on this clone: The junction shows a germline mismatch at one end, possibly a read error. The V call is TRBV5-4, the J call TRBJ1-2, with TRBD1 matching over 7 bases. The CDR3 loop spans 15 amino acids. Germline-derived CDR1 and CDR2 are SGHNT and YYREEE (reference sequence). The CDR3 region has the DNA TGTGCCAGCACCTTGACGACAGGGACCCCGCATGGCTACACCTTC. As protein: CASTLTTGTPHGYTF.

The genes are TRBV28 and TRBJ1-1; D call uncertain. V was clipped by 7 bases and J by 0 bases, with 9 bases between them. Germline CDR1 MDHEN, CDR2 SYDVKM. CDR3 length: 13 residues. CDR3 residues: CASTPQLNTEAFF. As DNA, the CDR3 is TGTGCCAGCACCCCACAACTGAACACTGAAGCTTTCTTT. The variable domain in full, with the rest retrieved from reference TRBV28 and TRBJ1-1, is DVKVTQSSRYLVKRTGEKVFLECVQDMDHENMFWYRQDPGLGLRLIYFSYDVKMKEKGDIPEGYSVSREKKERFSLILESASTNQTSMYLCASTPQLNTEAFFGQGTRLTVV.

The chain carries TRBV11-2 and TRBJ2-5; 7 bases map to TRBD2. Germline V gene data show CDR1 as SGHAT and CDR2 as FQNNGV. The CDR3 has 14 residues. Germline trimming cut 2 bases from V and 5 bases from J; bases unmatched to any gene: 5. The DNA for the CDR3 is TGTGCCAGCAGCTTACAAAGAGCGGGGGAGACCCAGTACTTC. Residues: CASSLQRAGETQYF.

This chain uses TRBV6-1 with TRBJ2-4; 10 positions agree with TRBD1. CDR3 size: 13 residues. Germline CDR1 reads MNHNS; CDR2 reads SASEGT. The ends lost 6 bases at V and 8 bases at J; junction bases unmatched: 4. CDR3 region: CASRQDRGDIQYF. CDR3 nucleotide sequence: TGTGCCAGCAGACAGGACAGGGGGGACATTCAGTACTTC.

This clone was seen a single time. The chain has TRBV13 and TRBJ2-6; D may be TRBD1 (7 bases). The germline V gene encodes CDR1 PRHDT and CDR2 FYEKMQ (reference sequence). The CDR3 is 16 amino acids. V lost 4 bases and J lost 3, with 13 bases in between. The CDR3 reads CASSSRGAGGANVLTF. DNA of the CDR3: TGTGCCAGCAGCTCCAGGGGGGCGGGTGGGGCCAACGTCCTGACTTTC.

The chain links TRBV4-1 to TRBJ1-3; D possibly corresponds to TRBD1 (5 bases). The V gene's germline CDR1 is MGHRA and CDR2 YSYEKL. Trimming left V 3 bases short and J 2 bases short, with 11 bases between. The CDR3 runs to 15 residues. CDR3 DNA sequence: TGCGCCAGCAGCCAGGGTTCAGGGACTGGAAACACCATATATTTT. Amino acid sequence: CASSQGSGTGNTIYF.

The gene calls are TRBV5-1 and TRBJ2-1; 9 nucleotides agree with TRBD2. Germline trimming cut 2 bases from V and 10 bases from J; bases unmatched to any gene: 4. Per the germline V gene, CDR1 is SGHRS and CDR2 is YFSETQ. The CDR3 is made up of 13 amino acids. The CDR3, as DNA: TGCGCCAGCAGCTTTAGCGGGGGCACAGAGCAGTTCTTC. It is translated as CASSFSGGTEQFF.

The chain carries TRBV7-2 and TRBJ2-1, with 7 bases matching TRBD2. CDR1 is SGHTA and CDR2 is FQGNSA in the germline V gene. V lost 5 bases, J lost 2 bases, and 6 bases stayed unmatched. This CDR3 spans 15 amino acids. The CDR3 protein is CASSRGGGAYNEQFF. DNA of the CDR3: TGTGCCAGCAGCCGCGGGGGAGGGGCCTACAATGAGCAGTTCTTC.

The V call is TRBV18, the J call TRBJ2-3; unclear D gene. V was pared by 6 bases and J by 6 bases, with 13 bases between. Germline V CDR1 and CDR2: KGHSH, LQKENI. This CDR3 comprises 13 residues. CDR3 amino acids: CASSLPTDDTQYF. CDR3 bases: TGTGCCAGCTCCCTACCGACTGACGATACGCAGTATTTT.

The V and J genes are TRBV18 and TRBJ2-7, with 7 bases that match TRBD2. Unmatched junction bases numbered 5, after V lost 3 bases and J lost 6 bases. CDR1 is KGHSH and CDR2 is LQKENI in the germline V gene. The CDR3 is 13 amino acids. CDR3 DNA: TGTGCCAGCTCACCTCCGGGCGGGGGCGAGCAGTACTTC. As protein: CASSPPGGGEQYF.

The chain joins TRBV5-1 to TRBJ1-1; unclear D gene. Trimming removed 4 bases at V and 0 bases at J, with 4 bases between. CDR3 length: 12 amino acids. Germline V lookup: CDR1 SGHRS, CDR2 YFSETQ. The chain's CDR3 is CASSRVNTEAFF. The CDR3 DNA sequence: TGCGCCAGCAGCCGCGTGAACACTGAAGCTTTCTTT. The whole variable domain, filled in from reference TRBV5-1 and TRBJ1-1, reads KAGVTQTPRYLIKTRGQQVTLSCSPISGHRSVSWYQQTPGQGLQFLFEYFSETQRNKGNFPGRFSGRQFSNSRSEMNVSTLELGDSALYLCASSRVNTEAFFGQGTRLTVV.

The chain carries TRBV7-3 and TRBJ2-7; TRBD2 aligns across 8 bases. The CDR3 sequence is 18 residues long. The V gene end was trimmed by 2 bases and the J gene end by 0 bases; junction bases not matched to a gene: 12. Looked up from germline, CDR1 is SGHTA and CDR2 is FQGTGA. DNA for the CDR3: TGTGCCAGCAGCTTACAGCCAGCGGGAGCGCCCGCCTCCTACGAGCAGTACTTC. Translated: CASSLQPAGAPASYEQYF.

The V and J genes are TRBV5-4 and TRBJ2-5; 7 nucleotides match TRBD1. The germline CDR1 and CDR2 sequences are SGHNT and YYREEE (reference sequence). The CDR3 sequence is 14 residues long. V dropped 2 bases and J dropped 1; count of bases not matched to a gene: 2. CDR3 coding DNA: TGTGCCAGCAGCTTAGGGGGCGGCCAAGAGACCCAGTACTTC. Its protein is CASSLGGGQETQYF.

The V and J genes are TRBV29-1 and TRBJ1-2; 7 nucleotides match TRBD1. Germline-derived CDR1 and CDR2 are SQVTM and ANQGSEA. Losses at the gene ends were 4 bases for V and 3 bases for J; bases not matched to a gene: 8. This CDR3 is built from 14 residues. This CDR3 is CSVVRPDRDYGYTF. In DNA form, the CDR3 reads TGCAGCGTTGTTCGACCTGACAGGGACTATGGCTACACCTTC.

This clone was counted once. The rearrangement joins TRBV5-4 to TRBJ1-4, with 7 bases matching TRBD1. Germline V CDR1 and CDR2: SGHNT, YYREEE (reference sequence). CDR3 length: 14 amino acids. V trimming: 4 bases; J trimming: 5 bases; junction bases outside the gene matches: 5. The CDR3 protein is CASSRGQENEKLFF. CDR3 DNA sequence: TGTGCCAGCAGCCGCGGACAGGAGAATGAAAAACTGTTTTTT. Full variable domain (outside the CDR3, taken from reference TRBV5-4 and TRBJ1-4): ETGVTQSPTHLIKTRGQQVTLRCSSQSGHNTVSWYQQALGQGPQFIFQYYREEENGRGNFPPRFSGLQFPNYSSELNVNALELDDSALYLCASSRGQENEKLFFGSGTQLSVL.

V is TRBV15 and J is TRBJ1-5, with D uncertain. With 2 bases removed from V and 4 bases from J, the gap between germline ends came to 12 bases. From germline, CDR1 is LNHNV and CDR2 YYDKDF (reference sequence). CDR3 size: 15 residues. CDR3 coding DNA: TGTGCCACCAGCAGACGAAAGGACTTTAATCAGCCCCAGCATTTT. Its protein product is CATSRRKDFNQPQHF. Full variable domain (rest looked up from reference TRBV15 and TRBJ1-5): DAMVIQNPRYQVTQFGKPVTLSCSQTLNHNVMYWYQQKSSQAPKLLFHYYDKDFNNEADTPDNFQSRRPNTSFCFLDIRSPGLGDTAMYLCATSRRKDFNQPQHFGDGTRLSIL.

This clone was recorded only once. The CDR3: CASSLGAWGRGMNTEAFF. DNA for the CDR3: TGCGCCAGCAGCTTGGGGGCCTGGGGCAGGGGGATGAACACTGAAGCTTTCTTT. The chain has TRBV5-1 and TRBJ1-1, with 7 bases identical to TRBD1. The CDR3 runs to 18 residues. Trimming cost V 0 bases and J 0 bases; bases outside gene matches: 11. From germline, CDR1 is SGHRS and CDR2 YFSETQ.

CDR3 coding DNA: TGCAGCGCAGGGGACAGCTATGGCTACACCTTC. It specifies CSAGDSYGYTF. The gene calls are TRBV29-1 and TRBJ1-2; 7 bases align to TRBD1. This CDR3 comprises 11 residues. V dropped 7 bases and J dropped 4; count of bases not matched to a gene: 3. Germline V gives CDR1 SQVTM, CDR2 ANQGSEA.

The chain recombines TRBV18 with TRBJ1-1; a weak D match, TRBD1 (5 bases). The germline V gene has CDR1 KGHSH and CDR2 LQKENI. This CDR3 has 14 residues. The V and J ends lost 3 bases and 2 bases respectively, with 10 bases between them. This chain's CDR3 is CASSPWGGNTEAFF. DNA for the CDR3: TGTGCCAGCTCACCTTGGGGGGGTAACACTGAAGCTTTCTTT.